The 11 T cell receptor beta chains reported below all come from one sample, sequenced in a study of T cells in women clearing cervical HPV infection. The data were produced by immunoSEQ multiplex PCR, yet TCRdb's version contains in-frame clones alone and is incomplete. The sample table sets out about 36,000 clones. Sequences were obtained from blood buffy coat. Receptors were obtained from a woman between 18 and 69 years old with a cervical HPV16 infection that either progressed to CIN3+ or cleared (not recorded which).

CDR3 DNA (partial): TGTGCCAGCAGTGGGGTCAGGAGGAACACTGAA. Translated: CASSGVRRNTE. The complete CDR3 sequence is CASSGVRRNTEAFF. The V and J genes are TRBV6-1 and TRBJ1-1, with D uncertain. The CDR3 goes on 3 residues after the read ends, and that part is filled in from the germline J gene. V gave up 4 bases and J gave up 1 base, with 10 bases separating them. Germline lookup yields CDR1 MNHNS and CDR2 SASEGT. The CDR3 is made up of 14 amino acids.

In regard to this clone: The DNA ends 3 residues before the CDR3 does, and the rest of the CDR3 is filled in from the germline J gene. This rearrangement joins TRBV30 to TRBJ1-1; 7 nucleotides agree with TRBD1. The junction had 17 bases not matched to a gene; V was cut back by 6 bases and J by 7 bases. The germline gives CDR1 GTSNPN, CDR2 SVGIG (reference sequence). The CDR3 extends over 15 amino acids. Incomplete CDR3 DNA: TGTGCCTGCAAAGGTTGGGACAGAGGTAGAAGTGAA. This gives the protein CACKGWDRGRSE. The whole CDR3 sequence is CACKGWDRGRSEAFF.

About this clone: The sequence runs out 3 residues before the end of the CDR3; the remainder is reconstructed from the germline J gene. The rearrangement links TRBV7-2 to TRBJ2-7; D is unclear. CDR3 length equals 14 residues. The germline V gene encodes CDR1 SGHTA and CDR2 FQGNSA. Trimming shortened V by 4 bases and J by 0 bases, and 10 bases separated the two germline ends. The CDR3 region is CASSWAPSSYEQYF. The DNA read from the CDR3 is TGTGCCAGCAGCTGGGCCCCATCCTCCTACGAG. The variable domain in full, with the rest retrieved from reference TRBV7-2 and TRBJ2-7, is GAGVSQSPSNKVTEKGKDVELRCDPISGHTALYWYRQSLGQGLEFLIYFQGNSAPDKSGLPSDRFSAERTGGSVSTLTIQRTQQEDSAVYLCASSWAPSSYEQYFGPGTRLTVT.

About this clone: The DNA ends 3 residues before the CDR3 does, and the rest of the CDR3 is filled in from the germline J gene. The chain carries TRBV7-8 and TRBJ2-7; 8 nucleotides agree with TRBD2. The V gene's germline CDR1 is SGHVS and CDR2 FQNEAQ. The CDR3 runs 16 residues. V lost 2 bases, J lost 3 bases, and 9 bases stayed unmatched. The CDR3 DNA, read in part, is TGTGCCAGCAGCTTAAGTCAAGCGGGAGTGGGCTACGAG. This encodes CASSLSQAGVGYE. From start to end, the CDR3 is CASSLSQAGVGYEQYF.

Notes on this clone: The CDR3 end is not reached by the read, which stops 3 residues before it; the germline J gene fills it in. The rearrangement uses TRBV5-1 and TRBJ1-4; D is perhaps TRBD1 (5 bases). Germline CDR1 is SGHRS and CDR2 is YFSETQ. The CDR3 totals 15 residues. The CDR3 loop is CASSTGRSGANVLFF. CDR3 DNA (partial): TGCGCCAGCAGCACCGGACGGTCTGGGGCCAACGTA.

The CDR3 here is CASSIGGTLYGYTF. The CDR3 DNA, read in part, is TGTGCCAGTAGTATTGGAGGGACTCTCTATGGC. V usage is TRBV19 and J usage is TRBJ1-2, with a weak D call TRBD1 (5 bases). The sequenced fragment ends 3 residues before the CDR3 boundary, so the rest is inferred from the germline J gene. V was cut by 3 bases and J by 4 bases, with 12 bases left in between. Per the germline V gene, CDR1 is LNHDA and CDR2 is SQIVND (reference sequence). CDR3 length: 14 amino acids.

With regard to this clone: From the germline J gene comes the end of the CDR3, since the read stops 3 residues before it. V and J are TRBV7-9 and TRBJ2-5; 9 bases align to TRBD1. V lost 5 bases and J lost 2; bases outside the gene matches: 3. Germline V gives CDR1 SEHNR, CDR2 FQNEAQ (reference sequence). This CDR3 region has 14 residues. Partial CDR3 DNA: TGTGCCAGCAGCCTCGGACAGGGGCAAGAGACC. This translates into CASSLGQGQET. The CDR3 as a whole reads CASSLGQGQETQYF. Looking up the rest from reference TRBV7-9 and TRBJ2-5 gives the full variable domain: DTGVSQNPRHKITKRGQNVTFRCDPISEHNRLYWYRQTLGQGPEFLTYFQNEAQLEKSRLLSDRFSAERPKGSFSTLEIQRTEQGDSAMYLCASSLGQGQETQYFGPGTRLLVL.

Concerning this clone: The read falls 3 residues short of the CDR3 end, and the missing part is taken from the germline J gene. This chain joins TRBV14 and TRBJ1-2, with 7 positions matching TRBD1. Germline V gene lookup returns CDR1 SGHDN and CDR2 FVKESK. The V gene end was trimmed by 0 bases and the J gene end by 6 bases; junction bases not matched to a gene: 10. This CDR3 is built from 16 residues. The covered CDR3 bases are TGTGCCAGCAGCCAAGAGGCCGACAGGGTGCGGGATGGC. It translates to CASSQEADRVRDG. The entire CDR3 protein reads CASSQEADRVRDGYTF. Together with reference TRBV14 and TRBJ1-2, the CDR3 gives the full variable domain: EAGVTQFPSHSVIEKGQTVTLRCDPISGHDNLYWYRRVMGKEIKFLLHFVKESKQDESGMPNNRFLAERTGGTYSTLKVQPAELEDSGVYFCASSQEADRVRDGYTFGSGTRLTVV.

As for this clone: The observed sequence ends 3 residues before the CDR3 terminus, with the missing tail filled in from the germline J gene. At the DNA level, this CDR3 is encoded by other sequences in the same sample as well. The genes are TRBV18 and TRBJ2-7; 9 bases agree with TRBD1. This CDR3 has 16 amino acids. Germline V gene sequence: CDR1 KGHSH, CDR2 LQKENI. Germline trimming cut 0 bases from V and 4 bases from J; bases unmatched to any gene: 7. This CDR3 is CASSPPWDRVGYEQYF. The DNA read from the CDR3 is TGTGCCAGCTCACCACCGTGGGACAGGGTGGGTTACGAG.

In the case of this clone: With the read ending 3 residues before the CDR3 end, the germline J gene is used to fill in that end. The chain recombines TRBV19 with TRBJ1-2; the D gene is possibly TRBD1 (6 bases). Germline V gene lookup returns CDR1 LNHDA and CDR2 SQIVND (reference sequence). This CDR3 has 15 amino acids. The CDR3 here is CASSMRGAQYHDYTF. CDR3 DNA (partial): TGTGCCAGTAGTATGCGGGGGGCCCAGTACCATGAC.

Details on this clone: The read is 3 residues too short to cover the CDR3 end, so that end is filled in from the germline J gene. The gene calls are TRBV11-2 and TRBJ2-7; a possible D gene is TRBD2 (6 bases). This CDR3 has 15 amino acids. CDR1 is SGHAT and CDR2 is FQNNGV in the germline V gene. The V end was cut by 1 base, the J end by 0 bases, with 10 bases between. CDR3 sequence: CASSLGGEYSYEQYF. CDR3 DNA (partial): TGTGCCAGCAGCTTAGGCGGGGAGTACTCCTACGAG. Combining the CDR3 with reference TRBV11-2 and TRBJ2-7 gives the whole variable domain EAGVAQSPRYKIIEKRQSVAFWCNPISGHATLYWYQQILGQGPKLLIQFQNNGVVDDSQLPKDRFSAERLKGVDSTLKIQPAKLEDSAVYLCASSLGGEYSYEQYFGPGTRLTVT.